This entry concerns a single T cell receptor beta chain. Its antigen is undetermined. This sample was taken from a study of T cell responses to AZD1222 COVID-19 vaccine. Study-wide findings and caveats: Reports indicate that nearly half of spike-specific TCRs are directed at unmutated variant regions.

CDR1 is SGHDT and CDR2 is YYEEEE in the germline V gene. Deletions cut 2 bases from V and 2 bases from J, with 15 bases between. This CDR3 region has 16 residues. TCRdb's copy holds only in-frame clones and misses some; the assay was immunoSEQ multiplex PCR. The table records tens of thousands of clones, 80% to 90% of them present only once. The chain has TRBV5-6 and TRBJ2-3; no reliable D call. This receptor was obtained from an adult in good health. The sequencing used peripheral blood, collected on day 0 of AZD1222 vaccination. The CDR3: CASSFVERRSTDTQYF. The CDR3 DNA reads TGTGCCAGCAGCTTCGTAGAACGGAGATCCACAGATACGCAGTATTTT.